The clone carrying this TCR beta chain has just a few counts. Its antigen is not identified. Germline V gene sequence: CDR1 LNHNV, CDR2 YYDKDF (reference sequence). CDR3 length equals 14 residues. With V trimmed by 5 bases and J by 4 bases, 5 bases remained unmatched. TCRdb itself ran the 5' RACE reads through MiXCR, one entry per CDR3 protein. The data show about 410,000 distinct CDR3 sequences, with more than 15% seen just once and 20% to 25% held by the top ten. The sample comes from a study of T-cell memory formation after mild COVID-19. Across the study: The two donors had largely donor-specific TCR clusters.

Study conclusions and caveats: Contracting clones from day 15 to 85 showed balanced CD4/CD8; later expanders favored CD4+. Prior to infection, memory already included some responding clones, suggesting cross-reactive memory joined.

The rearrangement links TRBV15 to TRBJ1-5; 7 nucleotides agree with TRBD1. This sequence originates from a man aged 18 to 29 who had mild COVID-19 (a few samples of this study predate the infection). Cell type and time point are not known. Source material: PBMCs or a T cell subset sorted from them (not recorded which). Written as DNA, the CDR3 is TGTGCCACCAGCGCTCGGGACAGTAATCAGCCCCAGCATTTT. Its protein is CATSARDSNQPQHF.